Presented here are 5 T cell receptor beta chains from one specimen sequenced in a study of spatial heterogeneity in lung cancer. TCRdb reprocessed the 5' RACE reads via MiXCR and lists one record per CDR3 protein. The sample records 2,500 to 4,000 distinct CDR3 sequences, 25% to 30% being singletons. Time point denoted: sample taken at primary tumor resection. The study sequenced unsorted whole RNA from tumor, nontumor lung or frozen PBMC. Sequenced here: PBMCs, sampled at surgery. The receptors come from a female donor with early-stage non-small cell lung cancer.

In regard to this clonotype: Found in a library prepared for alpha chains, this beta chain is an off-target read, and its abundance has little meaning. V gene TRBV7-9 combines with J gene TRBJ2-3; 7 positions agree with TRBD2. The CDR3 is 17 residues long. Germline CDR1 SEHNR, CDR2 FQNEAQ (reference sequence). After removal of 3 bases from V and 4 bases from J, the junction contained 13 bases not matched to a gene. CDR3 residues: CASSLGGRANIADTQYF. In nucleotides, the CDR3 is TGTGCCAGCAGCTTGGGAGGGAGGGCGAACATAGCAGATACGCAGTATTTT.

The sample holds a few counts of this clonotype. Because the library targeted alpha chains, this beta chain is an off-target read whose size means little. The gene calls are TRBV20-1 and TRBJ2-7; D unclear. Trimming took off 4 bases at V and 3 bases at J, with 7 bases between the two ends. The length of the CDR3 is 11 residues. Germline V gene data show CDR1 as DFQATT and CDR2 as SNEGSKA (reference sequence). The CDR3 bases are TGCAGTGCTATGGGCTACTACGAGCAGTACTTC. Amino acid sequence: CSAMGYYEQYF.

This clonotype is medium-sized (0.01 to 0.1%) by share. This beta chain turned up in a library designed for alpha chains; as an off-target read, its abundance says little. CDR3 nucleotides: TGCGCCAGCAGCCAAGAGATAGGGGTAGAGACCCAGTACTTC. It is translated as CASSQEIGVETQYF. The chain recombines TRBV4-3 with TRBJ2-5; maybe TRBD1 (5 bases). V was clipped by 0 bases and J by 4 bases, with 9 bases between them. CDR1 LGHNA and CDR2 YSLEER come from the germline V gene. CDR3 length: 14 residues.

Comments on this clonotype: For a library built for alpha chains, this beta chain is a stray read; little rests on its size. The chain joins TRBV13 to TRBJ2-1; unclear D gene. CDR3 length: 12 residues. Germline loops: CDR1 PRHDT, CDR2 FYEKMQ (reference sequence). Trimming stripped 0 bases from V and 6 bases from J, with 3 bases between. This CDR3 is CASSLGGNEQFF. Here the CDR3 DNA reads TGTGCCAGCAGCTTAGGAGGCAATGAGCAGTTCTTC.

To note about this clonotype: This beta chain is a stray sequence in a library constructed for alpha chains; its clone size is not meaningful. The CDR3, as DNA: TGTGCCAGCAGCCCCTTGGGGGAGGTCTATGGCTACACCTTC. Its translation: CASSPLGEVYGYTF. The V gene is TRBV12-3 or TRBV12-4, the J gene TRBJ1-2; a possible D gene is TRBD1 (5 bases). The CDR3 has 14 amino acids. V was clipped by 6 bases and J by 4 bases, with 15 bases between them.